This is a list of T cell receptor beta chains from one sample in a study of early T cells in non-severe SARS-CoV-2 infection. One entry per CDR3 protein, called by TCRdb with MiXCR from the 5' RACE reads. Seen here are roughly 28,000 distinct CDR3 sequences, around 4.4% observed once, and the top ten hold approximately 10%. Sequencing used whole blood. The receptors stem from an adult who was a healthcare worker with PCR-confirmed SARS-CoV-2 infection or an uninfected control (not recorded which). CDR3s include the opening cysteine and the closing phenylalanine or tryptophan. D genes are given only for firm matches. Size tells how often a clone was seen (once, few, many) or the class of an expanded clone, and some rows leave it out.

len: 17
v_gene: TRBV6-5
abundance: many
j_gene: TRBJ2-1
d_gene: TRBD2
CDR3aa: CASSPQTSGRLYNEQFF
CDR3nt: TGTGCCAGCTCTCCTCAAACTAGCGGGAGGTTATACAATGAGCAGTTCTTC

len: 14
v_gene: TRBV7-8
abundance: few
j_gene: TRBJ2-5
d_gene: .
CDR3aa: CASSLRWSPETQYF
CDR3nt: TGTGCCAGCAGCCTGAGGTGGTCCCCAGAGACCCAGTACTTC

len: 14
v_gene: TRBV7-2
abundance: many
j_gene: TRBJ2-5
d_gene: TRBD1
CDR3aa: CASSLADRGRTQYF
CDR3nt: TGTGCCAGCAGCTTAGCGGACAGGGGTCGGACCCAGTACTTC

len: 13
v_gene: TRBV7-3
abundance: many
j_gene: TRBJ2-2
d_gene: .
CDR3aa: CASSHRWGGELFF
CDR3nt: TGTGCCAGCAGCCACCGTTGGGGCGGGGAGCTGTTTTTT

len: 12
v_gene: TRBV6-5
abundance: many
j_gene: TRBJ2-2
d_gene: .
CDR3aa: CASSLNTGELFF
CDR3nt: TGTGCCAGCAGTCTTAACACCGGGGAGCTGTTTTTT

len: 16
v_gene: TRBV20-1
abundance: many
j_gene: TRBJ2-3
d_gene: TRBD1
CDR3aa: CSARDSRTGGTDTQYF
CDR3nt: TGCAGTGCTAGAGATTCACGGACAGGAGGCACAGATACGCAGTATTTT

len: 13
v_gene: TRBV6-6
abundance: .
j_gene: TRBJ2-1
d_gene: TRBD2
CDR3aa: CASIPSGSGEQFF
CDR3nt: TGTGCCAGCATCCCTAGCGGGAGCGGCGAGCAGTTCTTC

len: 15
v_gene: TRBV3-1
abundance: medium-sized
j_gene: TRBJ2-7
d_gene: TRBD2
CDR3aa: CASSRGASGSYEQYF
CDR3nt: TGTGCCAGCAGCCGTGGGGCTAGCGGTTCCTACGAGCAGTACTTC

len: 15
v_gene: TRBV4-2
abundance: .
j_gene: TRBJ1-4
d_gene: .
CDR3aa: CASSQEEYGSEKLFF
CDR3nt: TGTGCCAGCAGCCAGGAGGAATACGGTAGTGAAAAACTGTTTTTT

len: 16
v_gene: TRBV7-8
abundance: many
j_gene: TRBJ2-3
d_gene: .
CDR3aa: CASSLARAPGYHTQYF
CDR3nt: TGTGCCAGCAGCTTAGCGCGGGCCCCCGGTTACCATACGCAGTATTTT